The 8 T cell receptor beta chains presented below share a single source sample, sequenced in a study of blood T cell repertoires in COVID-19. TCRdb's copy holds only in-frame clones and misses some; the assay was immunoSEQ multiplex PCR. The sample yields 100,000 to 150,000 clones, about 80% seen once. The material sequenced was peripheral blood. These receptors came from a woman between 45 and 65 years old with acute or convalescent COVID-19.

The rearrangement uses TRBV6-5 and TRBJ1-6; 8 bases agree with TRBD1. J gave up 12 bases and V 4 bases, and 11 bases lay outside the gene matches. Germline CDR1 reads MNHEY; CDR2 reads SVGAGI. This CDR3 spans 15 amino acids. The CDR3 sequence: CASSLEGTGPQPLHF. The CDR3, as DNA: TGTGCCAGCAGTTTAGAGGGGACAGGACCTCAACCCCTCCACTTT.

In this sample, this clone turned up a few times. This rearrangement joins TRBV28 to TRBJ2-3; D call uncertain. V was trimmed by 4 bases and J by 2 bases, leaving 7 bases between them. The CDR3 extends over 13 amino acids. Germline V gives CDR1 MDHEN, CDR2 SYDVKM. CDR3 protein: CASSSVLTDTQYF. CDR3 DNA sequence: TGTGCCAGCAGTTCAGTCCTCACAGATACGCAGTATTTT. Supplemented by reference TRBV28 and TRBJ2-3, the full variable domain reads DVKVTQSSRYLVKRTGEKVFLECVQDMDHENMFWYRQDPGLGLRLIYFSYDVKMKEKGDIPEGYSVSREKKERFSLILESASTNQTSMYLCASSSVLTDTQYFGPGTRLTVL.

This clone was observed a handful of times. The CDR3, as DNA: TGTGCCAGTACCCCGGCGACAAAGTATGGCTACACCTTC. It translates to CASTPATKYGYTF. The V and J genes are TRBV19 and TRBJ1-2; D unresolved. Germline assignment: CDR1 LNHDA and CDR2 SQIVND (reference sequence). V shed 7 bases and J shed 5 bases, with 14 bases lying between them. The CDR3 loop spans 13 amino acids.

The rearrangement uses TRBV11-2 and TRBJ1-2, with D tentatively TRBD1 (5 bases). Germline V gives CDR1 SGHAT, CDR2 FQNNGV. CDR3 length equals 14 residues. The V end lost 0 bases, the J end lost 7 bases, and 12 bases lay between the germline ends. CDR3 protein: CASSLDMGRGGYTF. The CDR3 coding sequence is TGTGCCAGCAGCTTAGATATGGGAAGGGGTGGCTACACCTTC. Full variable domain (outside the CDR3, taken from reference TRBV11-2 and TRBJ1-2): EAGVAQSPRYKIIEKRQSVAFWCNPISGHATLYWYQQILGQGPKLLIQFQNNGVVDDSQLPKDRFSAERLKGVDSTLKIQPAKLEDSAVYLCASSLDMGRGGYTFGSGTRLTVV.

This clone appeared once. The chain couples TRBV7-9 to TRBJ2-1; 7 bases align to TRBD2. Losses at the gene ends were 1 base for V and 6 bases for J; bases not matched to a gene: 9. Per the germline V gene, CDR1 is SEHNR and CDR2 is FQNEAQ (reference sequence). The length of the CDR3 is 16 residues. Here the CDR3 reads CASSLERGSRINEQFF. DNA of the CDR3: TGTGCCAGCAGCTTAGAGCGCGGGAGTAGGATCAATGAGCAGTTCTTC.

This sequence joins TRBV4-1 and TRBJ2-5; D unclear. The V end lost 1 base, the J end lost 2 bases, and 5 bases lay between the germline ends. The CDR3 has 13 residues. CDR1 is MGHRA, CDR2 YSYEKL, per germline. CDR3 sequence reads: CASSQGQQETQYF. CDR3 sequence (DNA): TGCGCCAGCAGCCAAGGGCAGCAAGAGACCCAGTACTTC.

The chain carries TRBV2 and TRBJ1-2; D ambiguous. This CDR3 is 14 amino acids long. CDR1 is SNHLY and CDR2 is FYNNEI in the germline V gene. V was trimmed by 5 bases and J by 8 bases, leaving 18 bases between them. DNA for the CDR3: TGTGCCAGCAGTTCCCGGAGTTCCTCCGTAGGCTACACCTTC. This sequence encodes CASSSRSSSVGYTF.

This clone has just one count. V usage is TRBV27 and J usage is TRBJ2-7; maybe TRBD1 (6 bases). This CDR3 comprises 14 residues. Germline loops: CDR1 MNHEY, CDR2 SMNVEV (reference sequence). V was shortened by 1 base and J by 5 bases, with 12 bases between the two germline ends. The CDR3 region has the DNA TGTGCCAGCAGTTTATTTCAGGGGATCCACGAGCAGTACTTC. Translating gives CASSLFQGIHEQYF.